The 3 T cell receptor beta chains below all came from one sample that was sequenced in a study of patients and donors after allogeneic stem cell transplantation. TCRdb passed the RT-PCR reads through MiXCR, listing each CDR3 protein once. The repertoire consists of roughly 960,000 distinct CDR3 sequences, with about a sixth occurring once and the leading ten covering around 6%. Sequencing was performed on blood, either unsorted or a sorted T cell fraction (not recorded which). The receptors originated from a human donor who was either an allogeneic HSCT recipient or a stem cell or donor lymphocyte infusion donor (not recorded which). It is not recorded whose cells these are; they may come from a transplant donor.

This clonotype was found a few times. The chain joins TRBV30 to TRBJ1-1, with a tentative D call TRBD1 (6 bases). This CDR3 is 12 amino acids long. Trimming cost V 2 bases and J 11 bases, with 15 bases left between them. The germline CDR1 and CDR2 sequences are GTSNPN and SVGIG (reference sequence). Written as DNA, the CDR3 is TGTGCCTGGAGTCAAGGGGGGATGAGGGCTTTCTTT. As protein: CAWSQGGMRAFF.

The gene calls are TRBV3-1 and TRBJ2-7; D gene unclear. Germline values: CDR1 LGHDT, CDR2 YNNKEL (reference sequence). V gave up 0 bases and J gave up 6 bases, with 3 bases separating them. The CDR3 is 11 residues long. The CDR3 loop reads CASSQEAEQYF. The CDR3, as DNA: TGTGCCAGCAGCCAAGAGGCCGAGCAGTACTTC.

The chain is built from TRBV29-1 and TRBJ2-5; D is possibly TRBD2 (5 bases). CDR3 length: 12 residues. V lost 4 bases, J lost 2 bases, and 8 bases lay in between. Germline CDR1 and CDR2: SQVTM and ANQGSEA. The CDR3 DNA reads TGCAGCGTTGCGCCGGGACAAGAGACCCAGTACTTC. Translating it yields CSVAPGQETQYF.